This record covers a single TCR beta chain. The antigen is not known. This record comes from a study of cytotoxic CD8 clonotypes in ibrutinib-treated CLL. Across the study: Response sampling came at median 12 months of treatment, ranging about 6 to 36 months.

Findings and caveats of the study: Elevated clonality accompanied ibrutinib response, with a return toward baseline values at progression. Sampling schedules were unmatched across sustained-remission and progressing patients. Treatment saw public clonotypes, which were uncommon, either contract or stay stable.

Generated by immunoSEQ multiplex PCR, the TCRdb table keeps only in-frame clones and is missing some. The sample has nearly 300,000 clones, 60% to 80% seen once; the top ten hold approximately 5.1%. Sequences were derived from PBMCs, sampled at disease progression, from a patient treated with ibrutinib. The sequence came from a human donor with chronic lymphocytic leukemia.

The CDR3 loop is CATSRDRGFSYGYTF. The CDR3 DNA follows: TGTGCCACCAGCAGAGATCGTGGCTTCAGCTATGGCTACACCTTC. V gene TRBV15 combines with J gene TRBJ1-2; D gene ambiguous. This CDR3 contains 15 residues. The germline V gene encodes CDR1 LNHNV and CDR2 YYDKDF (reference sequence). V gave up 0 bases and J gave up 4 bases, with 12 bases separating them.